This TCR beta chain derives from a study of T cells in tumors after PD-1 blockade. Assay: immunoSEQ multiplex PCR; the TCRdb copy retains only in-frame clones and omits some. This table has more than 40,000 clones, approximately 80% appearing once. Germline CDR1 and CDR2: LGHNT and FRNRAP. Trimming pared 5 bases from V and 1 base from J, leaving 8 bases between. This CDR3 region has 13 residues. The source of this sequence is a human donor with advanced basal cell or squamous cell carcinoma (not recorded which). V and J are TRBV12-5 and TRBJ1-1; D is possibly TRBD1 (5 bases). The sample in question was PBMCs, obtained before anti-PD-1 therapy. The CDR3 spells CASGPDRNTEAFF. DNA of the CDR3: TGTGCTAGTGGTCCAGACAGGAACACTGAAGCTTTCTTT.